This T cell receptor beta chain is drawn from a study of blood T cells in healthy people across ages (dated by TCRdb to about 2015). About the study as a whole: In model experiments, template switching captured about one uniquely barcoded TCR beta cDNA molecule for every two T cells. Age-related changes in TCR beta repertoire diversity were measured in the study by deep sequencing normalized with unique cDNA molecular identifiers. Two additional independent replicas of 1 million unique cDNA reads from the same blood draw were analyzed for two donors (one aged 18 to 30 and one aged 80 or older). Donors were grouped into four age groups: young (average 16 years), middle-aged (39), aged (around 60) and long-lived (less than 85).

Libraries were constructed by 5' RACE. The instrument given in TCRdb is Illumina HiSeq 2500. A second 7 to 11 cycle PCR used a sample-barcoded 5' primer and a J-beta primer mix. A template-switch 5' adaptor carrying 12 random nucleotides introduced a unique molecular identifier onto each TCR beta cDNA molecule. At least 2.5 million CDR3-containing paired-end reads were obtained from each sample. All of the RNA was converted into first-strand cDNA using the Mint cDNA synthesis kit, with a TRBC-specific oligonucleotide serving as the primer. Following uracil-DNA glycosylase treatment, all cDNA underwent a first 18-cycle PCR with the universal primers M1SS and BC2_uni_R. The authors' pipeline ran thus. For normalization, 1 million high-quality reads were randomly selected from each sample, with every read carrying a distinct molecular identifier. Instead of being binned into consensus sequences, reads with shared molecular identifiers were discarded. MiTCR, with a Q25 quality threshold and the strictest error-elimination algorithm, was used for CDR3 identification, clonotype clustering and error correction. A nonparametric unseen species model using Euler transformation provided a lower-bound estimate of total TCR beta diversity. TCRdb reran the public reads through fastp at Q25 and MiXCR, keeping productive beta chains. Records with the same CDR3 protein are collapsed into one entry carrying the most frequent genes and DNA. None of the V and J calls come from the authors' own analysis; TCRdb made them. The sample table shows around 700,000 distinct CDR3 sequences, and 25% are seen once. 9% to 9.5% of the sample belongs to the ten largest clones.

The CDR3 starts with the cysteine, ends with the phenylalanine, and has 16 residues. Only CDR3 DNA is held: 48 bases, read in frame from base 1. CDR1 and CDR2 were assigned from the germline V gene as SGHTA and FQGNSA. Trimming costs V 0 bases and J 7 bases, and their ends lie 18 bases apart. Donors were 40 or so systemically healthy Caucasian individuals from Russia aged roughly 6 to 95 years. Each donor gave ten milliliters of peripheral blood, collected into EDTA-treated Vacutainer tubes. Ficoll-Paque density-gradient centrifugation was used to isolate PBMCs, with at least 7 million per sample. Total RNA was extracted from PBMCs with Trizol reagent, with at least 6 micrograms obtained per sample. For every donor, an aliquot of PBMCs went through flow cytometry to measure the percentages of naive CD45RAhigh/CD27high T cells. What the research found in general, with its limitations: Bulk unsorted PBMC profiling prevented conclusive comparison of naive and antigen-experienced compartments. Estimates of total diversity based on one million sequenced T cells were considered lower bounds and underestimates. A strong correlation was found between observed TCR beta diversity and the percentage of naive T cells measured by flow cytometry. Observed TCR beta diversity per million T cells fell roughly linearly with age, and a significant reduction was already apparent by age around 36. Compared with the aged group, the long-lived group had more naive CD4+ T cells, fewer expanded clones and increased TCR diversity, a pattern suggesting age selection. The CMV infection status of donors was not known, potentially confounding age-related changes in expanded clonotypes.

In its sample, this clonotype was seen a few times. What antigen it recognizes has not been identified. Within one base of it there is no much larger clone, and no base qualities were kept. This same sample was also part of a study on T cells of mothers and their children. Per the second study: Donors were nine systemically healthy Caucasian individuals: three mothers and their six children. cDNA synthesis consumed the entire amount of extracted RNA, loaded at 1.5 ug RNA in each 15 ul reaction. In the second PCR, the M1S primer introduced both the sample barcodes and 2-4 random nucleotides. Over 8.5 million TCR beta CDR3 reads came from each mother, compared with about 3 million reads from each child. Thymic selection similarly shapes TCR recombination output in related and unrelated pairs, with minor effect from inherited differences. Related mother-child pairs always showed normalized repertoire overlap that was slightly higher than in unrelated mother-child pairs, though the difference was never significant. Persistent microchimeric T cell clones were not detected, at a sensitivity of around 100 clones per million clonotypes. To look for features that set related mother-child pairs apart from unrelated individuals, the researchers ran deep NGS to compare the TCR beta repertoires of mothers and children. The mean age was around 40 +/- 4 years for the mothers and around 10 +/- 4 years for the children. After adapters were ligated using NEBNext reagents, the libraries underwent 100+100 nt paired-end sequencing on an Illumina HiSeq 2000. To prevent cross-contamination, the mother and child libraries were prepared one month apart and sequenced in separate runs. Between about 500,000 and 2,100,000 distinct TCR beta clonotypes were identified per donor. Naive TCR beta clonotypes were estimated from low-frequency clonotypes matched to each donor's FACS-determined naive share, without sorting.

This TCR was recovered from a boy between 10 and 17 years old in good health. The rearranged segments are TRBV7-2 and TRBJ1-2; D gene: possibly TRBD1, on 5 matching bases. The sample taken for sequencing was blood. The CDR3 amino acid sequence is: CASSLAGAGRLFGYTF. The DNA reads TGTGCCAGCAGCTTAGCAGGGGCAGGGAGGCTTTTTGGCTACACCTTC.